The entry below gives a single T cell receptor beta chain sequence along with its context. This CDR3 region has 12 residues. Looked up from germline, CDR1 is SNHLY and CDR2 is FYNNEI. With 5 bases removed from V and 5 bases from J, the gap between germline ends came to 8 bases. This record comes from a study of T-cell memory formation after mild COVID-19. Each CDR3 protein is one row after TCRdb ran MiXCR on the 5' RACE reads. The sample consists of under 300,000 distinct CDR3 sequences, over 15% of them appearing once. The chain uses TRBV2 and TRBJ2-3; D unresolved. Material for sequencing was PBMCs or a T cell subset sorted from them (not recorded which). The receptor comes from a young man who had mild COVID-19 (a few samples of this study predate the infection). Cell type and time point are not known. As DNA, the CDR3 is TGTGCCAGCAGTAGAAACAAAGATACGCAGTATTTT. It translates to CASSRNKDTQYF.